This entry describes one T cell receptor beta chain. This entry belongs to a study of control samples from healthy donors and cancer patients. The assay was immunoSEQ multiplex PCR, and TCRdb's table has in-frame clones only and misses some. The sample gives 100,000 or so clones, 91% of which show up once; roughly 0.9% is in the top ten. The CDR3 runs to 14 residues. In germline, CDR1 is SGHNT, CDR2 YYREEE (reference sequence). V was cut by 4 bases and J by 1 base, with 10 bases left in between. This receptor was taken from a woman in her 30s in good health. The source material was blood. The chain links TRBV5-4 to TRBJ2-3, with a tentative D call TRBD1 (5 bases). The CDR3 sequence: CASSPKTGTDTQYF. The CDR3 DNA reads as TGTGCCAGCAGCCCCAAGACAGGCACAGATACGCAGTATTTT.